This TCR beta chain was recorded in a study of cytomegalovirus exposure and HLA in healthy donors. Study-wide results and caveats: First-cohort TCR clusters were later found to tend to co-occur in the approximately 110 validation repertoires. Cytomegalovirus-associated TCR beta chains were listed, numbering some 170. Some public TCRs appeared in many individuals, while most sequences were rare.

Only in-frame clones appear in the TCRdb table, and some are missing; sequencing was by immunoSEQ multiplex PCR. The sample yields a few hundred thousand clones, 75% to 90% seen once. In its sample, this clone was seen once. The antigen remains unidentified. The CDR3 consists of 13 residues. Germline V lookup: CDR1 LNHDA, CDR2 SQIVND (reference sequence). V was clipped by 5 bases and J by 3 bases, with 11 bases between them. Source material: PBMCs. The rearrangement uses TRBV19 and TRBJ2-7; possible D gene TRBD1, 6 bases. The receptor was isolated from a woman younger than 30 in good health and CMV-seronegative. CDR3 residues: CASSVTDSYEQYF. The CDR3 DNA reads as TGTGCCAGTAGTGTTACGGACAGCTACGAGCAGTACTTC.